This T cell receptor (beta chain) was retrieved from a study of OX40 agonist ivuxolimab in advanced cancers. The CDR3 consists of 16 residues. The V gene's germline CDR1 is MDHEN and CDR2 SYDVKM. With V trimmed by 9 bases and J by 3 bases, 14 bases remained unmatched. Samples of blood were obtained at baseline, on cycle 4 day 1, and on cycle 7 day 1. The data were produced by immunoSEQ multiplex PCR, yet TCRdb's version contains in-frame clones alone and is incomplete. Among about 58,000 clones listed, approximately 86% were seen once. V and J are TRBV28 and TRBJ2-5; 9 nucleotides line up with TRBD2. The sequence came from an adult with an advanced solid tumor such as melanoma, head and neck, liver or kidney cancer. The material sequenced was CD4+ or CD8+ T cells sorted from blood, taken in a trial of the OX40 agonist ivuxolimab. The CDR3 sequence is CASLEMGASGKETQYF. DNA of the CDR3: TGTGCCAGTCTAGAAATGGGGGCTAGCGGGAAAGAGACCCAGTACTTC.